This T cell receptor (beta chain) was identified in a study of control samples from healthy donors and cancer patients. Some clones are missing from TCRdb's copy, which holds only in-frame ones; the method was immunoSEQ multiplex PCR. The repertoire includes approximately 140,000 clones, around 90% of them detected once, and 5.5% to 9% sits in the top ten. The germline CDR1 and CDR2 sequences are MNHEY and SVGAGI. The germline V and J ends were trimmed by 8 bases and 6 bases, with 19 bases remaining between them. The CDR3 runs 14 residues. V is TRBV6-5 and J is TRBJ1-1; weak D call: TRBD1 (5 bases). This TCR was recovered from a man between 18 and 29 years old in good health. The sequencing sample was made of blood. This chain's CDR3 is CASVSWGGDPEAFF. Written as DNA, the CDR3 is TGTGCCAGCGTCTCTTGGGGTGGGGACCCTGAAGCTTTCTTT.